Below, 32 T cell receptor beta chains from the same sample are listed, as sequenced in a study of blood T cell repertoires in COVID-19 (TCRdb year 2020). Receptor libraries were prepared by the immunoSEQ multiplex PCR assay. Held by TCRdb, this immuneACCESS table contains in-frame sequences only and omits some clones. Under half of the omission traces to an unresolved V gene where checked; the cause of the rest is unknown. Counted in this sample were approximately 72,000 clones; about 85% of them appeared once. In total, the top ten clones hold about a third of the sample. Sequences were obtained from peripheral blood. The receptors were sampled from a woman of 80 years or more with active or convalescent COVID-19.

CDR3 region: CASSLGLAGGNSYEQYF. DNA for the CDR3: TGTGCCAGCAGCTTAGGCCTAGCGGGGGGCAACTCCTACGAGCAGTACTTC. The chain uses TRBV7-2 and TRBJ2-7, with 11 positions matching TRBD2. Germline-derived CDR1 and CDR2 are SGHTA and FQGNSA. CDR3 length equals 17 residues. V was clipped by 1 base and J by 0 bases; unmatched bases: 5.

This chain uses TRBV3-1 (or the pseudogene TRBV3-2) with TRBJ2-2; D gene unclear. Trimming cost V 4 bases and J 3 bases, with 24 bases left between them. The CDR3 has 19 amino acids. The germline V gene encodes CDR1 LGHDT and CDR2 YNNKEL (reference sequence). CDR3 residues: CASSLPPSPRLSDTGELFF. The DNA of the CDR3 is TGTGCCAGCAGCCTCCCCCCTTCCCCCAGACTCTCGGACACCGGGGAGCTGTTTTTT.

The chain recombines TRBV6-2 or TRBV6-3 with TRBJ2-1, with 9 positions matching TRBD1. Germline CDR1 reads MNHEY; CDR2 reads SVGEGT. The junction had 9 bases not matched to a gene; V was cut back by 5 bases and J by 7 bases. This CDR3 spans 15 amino acids. CDR3 bases: TGTGCCAGCAGTAACATCGGGACAGGGCAGAATGAGCAGTTCTTC. Its translation: CASSNIGTGQNEQFF.

The gene calls are TRBV3-1 (or the pseudogene TRBV3-2) and TRBJ2-1, with D maybe TRBD2 (6 bases). The CDR3 has 14 amino acids. CDR1 and CDR2 (germline): LGHDT, YNNKEL (reference sequence). Trimming cost V 3 bases and J 9 bases, with 15 bases left between them. As DNA, the CDR3 is TGTGCCAGCAGCCAGAACGGGGCCGGGGGTGAGCAGTTCTTC. Its protein product is CASSQNGAGGEQFF.

The chain uses TRBV7-3 and TRBJ2-5; 7 bases fit TRBD2. Germline V CDR1 and CDR2: SGHTA, FQGTGA. This CDR3 has 13 amino acids. V lost 1 base and J lost 5; bases outside the gene matches: 1. The CDR3 sequence: CASSLREGETQYF. Written as DNA, the CDR3 is TGTGCCAGCAGCTTAAGGGAGGGGGAGACCCAGTACTTC.

The chain employs TRBV11-3 and TRBJ2-2, with no clear D. The CDR3 contains 13 residues. V was cut by 0 bases and J by 6 bases, with 5 bases left in between. Germline V lookup: CDR1 SGHNT, CDR2 YENEEA. CDR3 residues: CASSLDSAGELFF. Written as DNA, the CDR3 is TGTGCCAGCAGCTTAGATTCGGCCGGGGAGCTGTTTTTT.

This chain connects TRBV27 to TRBJ2-7; D gene ambiguous. Germline assignment: CDR1 MNHEY and CDR2 SMNVEV (reference sequence). The CDR3 has 13 residues. V lost 2 bases and J 3 bases, leaving 8 bases between the germline ends. Here the CDR3 DNA reads TGTGCCAGCAGTTTAGGATCGGGCTACGAGCAGTACTTC. Translation gives CASSLGSGYEQYF.

The CDR3 nucleotides read TGTGCCATCAGCGACCACTCCGGGACAGGGGTATACAATGAGCAGTTCTTC. As protein: CAISDHSGTGVYNEQFF. The chain employs TRBV10-3 and TRBJ2-1; 10 bases line up with TRBD1. V shed 6 bases and J 4 bases; nucleotides not matched to a gene: 12. Germline V lookup: CDR1 ENHRY, CDR2 SYGVKD. This CDR3 has 17 amino acids.

This chain connects TRBV28 to TRBJ1-2, with TRBD1 as a possible D gene (5 bases). Germline CDR1 MDHEN, CDR2 SYDVKM. CDR3 length: 16 amino acids. With 5 bases removed from V and 1 base from J, the gap between germline ends came to 17 bases. The CDR3 coding sequence is TGTGCCAGCAGTCACGTGGACACGGAAGTTAACTATGGCTACACCTTC. Encoded protein: CASSHVDTEVNYGYTF.

This chain uses TRBV5-1 with TRBJ2-3; tentative D call: TRBD2 (6 bases). This CDR3 is built from 14 residues. CDR1 and CDR2 (germline): SGHRS, YFSETQ. V gave up 2 bases and J gave up 1 base, with 8 bases separating them. The CDR3 DNA sequence: TGCGCCAGCAGCTTTTCTAGCGGCACAGATACGCAGTATTTT. Translation: CASSFSSGTDTQYF.

The chain combines TRBV7-9 with TRBJ1-2; no clear D gene. Trimming stripped 5 bases from V and 4 bases from J, with 11 bases between. The length of the CDR3 is 13 residues. Germline lookup yields CDR1 SEHNR and CDR2 FQNEAQ (reference sequence). This chain's CDR3 is CASSRTDSYGYTF. Written as DNA, the CDR3 is TGTGCCAGCAGCCGCACAGATAGCTATGGCTACACCTTC.

The chain is built from TRBV3-1 (or the pseudogene TRBV3-2) and TRBJ1-3, with unresolved D. The CDR3 contains 13 residues. Trimming removed 4 bases from V and 5 bases from J, with 9 bases in between. Germline V gives CDR1 LGHDT, CDR2 YNNKEL (reference sequence). The CDR3 nucleotides read TGTGCCAGCAGCCCCGATTGGCGAAACACCATATATTTT. Translation: CASSPDWRNTIYF.

The chain joins TRBV7-2 to TRBJ2-5; weak D call: TRBD2 (5 bases). The V and J ends lost 5 bases and 2 bases respectively, with 15 bases between them. CDR1 SGHTA and CDR2 FQGNSA come from the germline V gene. This CDR3 has 15 residues. The chain's CDR3 is CASSPGIRGQETQYF. The CDR3 DNA follows: TGTGCCAGCAGCCCCGGGATCCGTGGTCAAGAGACCCAGTACTTC.

This clone was seen more than once but under ten times. J is TRBJ1-2 and V is TRBV7-3, with TRBD1 matching over 7 bases. This CDR3 has 13 amino acids. J gave up 7 bases and V 1 base, and 3 bases lay outside the gene matches. Germline V gene lookup returns CDR1 SGHTA and CDR2 FQGTGA. The CDR3 DNA reads TGTGCCAGCAGCTTAAACAGGGGAGGTGGCTACACCTTC. It is translated as CASSLNRGGGYTF.

V gene TRBV4-2 combines with J gene TRBJ1-6, with D possibly being TRBD1 (6 bases). Germline loops: CDR1 LGHNA, CDR2 YNFKEQ. The ends were cut back, 1 base at V and 4 bases at J, with 17 bases in the middle. This CDR3 comprises 18 residues. The CDR3 nucleotides are TGTGCCAGCAGCCAAGGCCTGATGGGGGCAGGGTATAATTCACCCCTCCACTTT. Its protein product is CASSQGLMGAGYNSPLHF.

This clone was recorded only once. The chain links TRBV24-1 to TRBJ1-4; D call uncertain. The V and J ends lost 12 bases and 7 bases respectively, with 26 bases between them. This CDR3 comprises 16 residues. In germline, CDR1 is KGHDR, CDR2 SFDVKD. In DNA, the CDR3 is TGTGCCGCCAACGGCAGGAATTTGCAACTGGGTGAAAAACTGTTTTTT. It codes for CAANGRNLQLGEKLFF.

This chain joins TRBV11-2 and TRBJ2-1; weak D call: TRBD2 (7 bases). Trimming took off 5 bases at V and 6 bases at J, with 14 bases between the two ends. Germline CDR1 SGHAT, CDR2 FQNNGV. The CDR3 contains 14 residues. The CDR3 sequence: CASSGGAILNEQFF. The CDR3 DNA reads TGTGCCAGCAGCGGGGGGGCCATTCTCAATGAGCAGTTCTTC.

The chain combines TRBV15 with TRBJ2-1; TRBD2 matches at 9 bases. CDR1 and CDR2 from the germline V gene are LNHNV and YYDKDF (reference sequence). V was clipped by 5 bases and J by 8 bases; unmatched bases: 13. This CDR3 has 16 residues. For the CDR3, the DNA is TGTGCCACCAGCGTCCTGCGGGGGGGCCCTGTTGATGAGCAGTTCTTC. Translated: CATSVLRGGPVDEQFF.

This clone came up once. CDR3 loop: CASSSRDRGFF. The CDR3 DNA follows: TGTGCCAGCAGTAGCCGGGACAGGGGGTTCTTC. The chain carries TRBV2 and TRBJ2-1, with TRBD1 matching 10 bases. V lost 5 bases, J lost 15 bases, and 4 bases stayed unmatched. Germline V gene data show CDR1 as SNHLY and CDR2 as FYNNEI. The length of the CDR3 is 11 residues.

A few counts support this clone. Here the CDR3 DNA reads TGCGCCAGCAGCCAAGACCCTTGGGGGGATGGCTACACCTTC. It codes for CASSQDPWGDGYTF. The rearrangement links TRBV4-3 to TRBJ1-2; TRBD1 is a possible D gene (5 bases). Germline V gives CDR1 LGHNA, CDR2 YSLEER. Deletions cut 0 bases from V and 6 bases from J, with 11 bases between. The CDR3 consists of 14 residues.

This clone appeared once. DNA of the CDR3: TGCGCCAGCAGCCTAGCGGGGGGCCTCTCCTACGAGCAGTACTTC. Encoded protein: CASSLAGGLSYEQYF. J is TRBJ2-7 and V is TRBV4-3; 10 nucleotides match TRBD2. Per the germline V gene, CDR1 is LGHNA and CDR2 is YSLEER. The CDR3 totals 15 residues. J was trimmed by 0 bases and V by 4 bases; bases with no gene match: 3.

The chain combines TRBV5-8 with TRBJ2-3; D unclear. Trimming shortened V by 0 bases and J by 5 bases, and 13 bases separated the two germline ends. CDR1 and CDR2 from the germline V gene are SGHTS and YDEGEE. The CDR3 length is 15 residues. CDR3 loop: CASSLVTGPLDTQYF. In DNA, the CDR3 is TGTGCCAGCAGCTTGGTTACGGGTCCCCTAGATACGCAGTATTTT.

This clone was seen only a few times. CDR3 loop: CASSQDRTGRRNTIYF. CDR3 in DNA: TGTGCCAGCAGCCAAGATAGGACAGGGCGGCGAAACACCATATATTTT. This chain joins TRBV14 and TRBJ1-3, with TRBD1 identical over 8 bases. The V gene's germline CDR1 is SGHDN and CDR2 FVKESK. Losses at the gene ends were 0 bases for V and 5 bases for J; bases not matched to a gene: 6. CDR3 length equals 16 residues.

V gene TRBV19 combines with J gene TRBJ2-5; D is unclear. The CDR3 covers 12 residues. Germline V CDR1 and CDR2: LNHDA, SQIVND (reference sequence). V lost 9 bases, J lost 4 bases, and 12 bases lay in between. CDR3: CARPPVVETQYF. The CDR3 bases are TGTGCCAGACCGCCCGTAGTAGAGACCCAGTACTTC.

The V call is TRBV7-2, the J call TRBJ2-5; 7 bases are a match to TRBD2. In germline, CDR1 is SGHTA, CDR2 FQGNSA. Germline trimming cut 5 bases from V and 4 bases from J; bases unmatched to any gene: 16. The CDR3 has 17 amino acids. The CDR3 here is CASSIIGTTPGGETQYF. CDR3 DNA sequence: TGTGCCAGCAGCATTATCGGGACTACCCCTGGGGGAGAGACCCAGTACTTC.

The V and J genes are TRBV3-1 (or the pseudogene TRBV3-2) and TRBJ1-1; the D is unclear. There are 14 residues in the CDR3. Germline loops: CDR1 LGHDT, CDR2 YNNKEL (reference sequence). Trimming removed 1 base from V and 1 base from J, with 7 bases in between. CDR3 nucleotide sequence: TGTGCCAGCAGCCAAGTCCCCGGGAACACTGAAGCTTTCTTT. Translation gives CASSQVPGNTEAFF.

V usage is TRBV4-3 and J usage is TRBJ1-5; D gene uncertain. Germline V lookup: CDR1 LGHNA, CDR2 YSLEER. Trimming took 8 bases from V and 4 from J, leaving 12 bases between them. This CDR3 region has 13 residues. The CDR3 sequence: CASGKTLNQPQHF. CDR3 coding DNA: TGCGCCAGCGGCAAAACGCTGAATCAGCCCCAGCATTTT.

The chain uses TRBV7-2 and TRBJ1-2, with 9 bases identical to TRBD1. The CDR3 consists of 13 residues. CDR1 is SGHTA, CDR2 FQGNSA, per germline. V was clipped by 5 bases and J by 3 bases; unmatched bases: 1. CDR3 DNA: TGTGCCAGCAGCGACAGGGGGGACTATGGCTACACCTTC. This sequence encodes CASSDRGDYGYTF.

DNA for the CDR3: TGTGCCACCAGTAATACGCAGACTAGCTCCAACACAGATACGCAGTATTTT. Protein sequence: CATSNTQTSSNTDTQYF. This chain connects TRBV24-1 to TRBJ2-3; TRBD2 aligns across 7 bases. This CDR3 has 17 amino acids. J was trimmed by 2 bases and V by 6 bases; bases with no gene match: 13. CDR1 is KGHDR and CDR2 is SFDVKD in the germline V gene.

The chain joins TRBV6-5 to TRBJ1-3, with D unclear. CDR3 length equals 13 residues. V was shortened by 7 bases and J by 1 base, with 8 bases between the two germline ends. Germline assignment: CDR1 MNHEY and CDR2 SVGAGI. The CDR3 nucleotides read TGTGCCAGCATTGCCCGGTCTGGAAACACCATATATTTT. This encodes CASIARSGNTIYF.

This sequence joins TRBV10-3 and TRBJ2-2; TRBD2 matches 7 bases. The germline V gene has CDR1 ENHRY and CDR2 SYGVKD. V dropped 2 bases and J dropped 2; count of bases not matched to a gene: 2. The CDR3 runs 15 residues. The CDR3 sequence: CAISEGGGNTGELFF. In nucleotides, the CDR3 is TGTGCCATCAGTGAGGGGGGGGGTAACACCGGGGAGCTGTTTTTT.

The genes are TRBV5-6 and TRBJ2-7; 10 bases agree with TRBD1. CDR1 and CDR2 (germline): SGHDT, YYEEEE. The CDR3 is 15 amino acids. With V trimmed by 0 bases and J by 2 bases, 2 bases remained unmatched. CDR3 protein: CASSLGTGGTYEQYF. DNA for the CDR3: TGTGCCAGCAGCTTGGGGACAGGGGGTACCTACGAGCAGTACTTC.